This TCR beta chain was found in a study of neurological immune-mediated disorders (dated by TCRdb to the late 2010s). Turning to the overall study: Among the approximately 35 multiple sclerosis patients, approximately 30 had relapsing-remitting MS and 3 had secondary progressive MS. The study compared peripheral blood TCR-beta repertoires of HTLV-I-associated myelopathy (HAM/TSP) patients, multiple sclerosis patients and healthy controls using UMI-based sequencing. The 95 to 110 TCR-beta libraries covered PBMC samples along with longitudinal samples, technical triplicates, and paired sorted CD4+ and CD8+ T-cell subsets. Of the approximately 68 subjects in the cohort, about 14 were HAM/TSP patients, some 35 were multiple sclerosis patients, and some 20 were healthy controls.

For the unsorted PBMC libraries, 2 million PBMCs were stored in RNAlater at -80 degrees C until RNA extraction and were used to generate the libraries. The multiple sclerosis patients were enrolled in a US clinical protocol that evaluated disease progression with magnetic resonance imaging. Peripheral blood was subjected to Ficoll-Hypaque density gradient centrifugation to isolate PBMCs, which were then cryopreserved in liquid nitrogen. In regard to this clonotype: Its antigen is currently not known. No qualities accompany the bases; no much larger clone lies one base away.

Results the study describes overall, beyond this receptor: Phylogenetic analysis grouped repertoires from 18 of 34 MS patients into a cluster of related CDR3 sequences, suggesting a possible repertoire-level signature. Across subjects, expanded clones never shared an identical CDR3 amino acid sequence, which suggests that the TCR-beta repertoires in every group were private. TCR clonal expansion was highest in HAM/TSP patients and lowest in MS patients, with MS patients falling below even healthy controls. The MS cluster was not associated with any clinical or MRI features, and the authors stated that larger cohorts are needed.

cDNA synthesis used template-switch 5'RACE with a primer carrying a 10-nucleotide random unique molecular identifier tagging each TCR transcript. Every sequencing run covered 15-18 subjects and yielded more than 160 million TCR-beta sequences. Total RNA was extracted with the RNeasy kit. TCR-beta VDJ regions were amplified with primers for the TCR constant region and the 5'RACE anchor, using the KAPA Real-time Library Amplification kit. Sample indexes and Illumina adaptors were added in a first PCR, and a second PCR then increased library yield. After Ampure bead purification, the roughly 650 bp TCR product was size-selected on a 2% E-gel SizeSelection system. Before pooling, library quality was checked on a Bioanalyzer, concentration was measured with Qubit, and libraries were quantified with the Kapa Library Quantification kit. An Illumina HiSeq 2500 sequenced the libraries paired-end 2 x 150 bp. To increase sequence diversity, roughly 24-32% phiX was spiked into each library pool. For the original study's pipeline: Quality-filtered reads were processed with the UMI-based MiGEC pipeline, which removed over 90% of raw TCR sequences during error correction. IMGT germline references were used for aligning VDJ genes, and each clonotype was defined as a unique CDR3 amino acid sequence together with its V-J genes. Clonal expansion, Shannon diversity, and CDR3 relatedness (CalcPairwiseDistances, ClusterSamples) were evaluated with VDJtools, and phylogenetic trees were built with CLCbio workbench. Clones with at least 8 unique UMIs were defined as expanded, with this threshold being based on coefficient-of-variation modelling across technical triplicates. Through fastp at Q25 and MiXCR, TCRdb rebuilt clones from the public reads, retaining in-frame beta chains. Rows with a matching CDR3 protein are joined into one entry that keeps the most common DNA and genes. The V and J calls, along with clone size, are taken from TCRdb and not from the paper's own processing. The sample table records about 66,000 distinct CDR3 sequences; about 4% of these occur just once. The ten most abundant clones make up 1% to 1.5% of the sample.

CDR1 LGHDT and CDR2 YNNKEL were looked up in the germline V gene (reference sequence). Relative to germline, V is 0 bases shorter and J is 4 bases shorter, with 12 bases between their ends. The CDR3 has 15 amino acids, counting the end cysteine and phenylalanine. Only the CDR3 part of the read is kept: 45 bases, read in frame from the first base. The chain couples TRBV3-1 to TRBJ2-5, with no confidently assigned D gene. What was sequenced was PBMCs. The receptor was derived from a man aged 30 to 45 with multiple sclerosis. The CDR3 protein sequence reads: CASSQERPPRETQYF. Read as DNA, the sequence is TGTGCCAGCAGCCAAGAGAGACCCCCCAGAGAGACCCAGTACTTC.